The clone carrying this TCR beta chain was seen repeatedly, ten times or more. A quantitative 5'-RACE method, one with molecular barcodes, was used to make TCR beta libraries. MiXCR was run by TCRdb on the 5' RACE reads, yielding one entry per CDR3 protein. The data contain over 95,000 distinct CDR3 sequences, about 8.3% of them seen just once; the ten biggest clones take up about 9.6%. This record comes from a study of CD8 T cells in ankylosing spondylitis. Germline assignment: CDR1 SGHTA and CDR2 FQGNSA. The CDR3 covers 17 residues. Losses at the gene ends were 8 bases for V and 5 bases for J; bases not matched to a gene: 16.

This receptor was identified in a male donor with ankylosing spondylitis or in good health (not recorded which). The V gene is TRBV7-2, the J gene TRBJ2-3; 10 positions match TRBD2. Sequenced input: blood, either unsorted or a sorted T cell fraction (not recorded which). The DNA of the CDR3 is TGTGCCAGCGAGCGGGAGGGATACTTTTTGAGCGGAGATACGCAGTATTTT. As protein: CASEREGYFLSGDTQYF.